This is a list of T cell receptor beta chains from one sample in a study of cytomegalovirus exposure and HLA in healthy donors. Only in-frame clones appear in the TCRdb table, and some are missing; sequencing was by immunoSEQ multiplex PCR. The profile shows about 160,000 clones, over 75% of them singletons. The sample was PBMCs. Receptors were obtained from a woman between 45 and 60 years old in good health and CMV-seropositive. The CDR3 runs from the conserved cysteine through the conserved F or W. D genes are given only for firm matches. Size is stated for part of the rows, as once, few or many counts, or as a class when the clone is expanded.

j_call,v_call,clone_size,d_call,cdr3_aa,cdr3_nt
TRBJ2-7,TRBV29-1,.,.,CSVAQRLGYEQYF,TGCAGCGTTGCTCAACGCCTCGGGTACGAGCAGTACTTC
TRBJ1-3,TRBV2,once,TRBD1,CASTLFAGTEGYF,TGTGCCAGCACCCTTTTTGCCGGGACAGAGGGGTATTTT
TRBJ2-3,TRBV5-1,few,.,CASSLGQEADTQYF,TGCGCCAGCAGCTTGGGACAGGAGGCAGATACGCAGTATTTT
TRBJ2-3,TRBV5-1,.,TRBD2,CASSPPSAGGSTDTQYF,TGCGCCAGCAGCCCCCCCTCAGCGGGGGGGAGCACAGATACGCAGTATTTT
TRBJ2-3,TRBV11-2,few,.,CASSSPRGGDTQYF,TGTGCCAGCAGCTCCCCGAGGGGAGGAGATACGCAGTATTTT
TRBJ2-7,TRBV9,.,.,CASSVASMSQGSDEQYF,TGTGCCAGCAGCGTAGCTAGTATGTCACAGGGTAGCGACGAGCAGTACTTC
TRBJ2-5,TRBV7-9,.,TRBD2,CASSSQTSGAETQYF,TGTGCCAGCAGCTCCCAGACTAGCGGGGCCGAGACCCAGTACTTC
TRBJ1-5,TRBV7-2,.,.,CASSLGAGNQPQHF,TGTGCCAGCAGCTTGGGCGCCGGCAATCAGCCCCAGCATTTT
TRBJ2-7,TRBV6-5,.,TRBD1,CASSRGQGTYEQYF,TGTGCCAGCAGCCGCGGACAGGGCACCTACGAGCAGTACTTC
TRBJ1-6,TRBV5-5,.,TRBD1,CASSLTGGSPLHF,TGTGCCAGCAGCTTGACAGGGGGTTCACCCCTCCACTTT
TRBJ2-6,TRBV18,.,TRBD1,CASSLGQESGANVLTF,TGTGCCAGCTCATTAGGACAGGAATCTGGGGCCAACGTCCTGACTTTC
TRBJ2-1,TRBV4-1,.,.,CASQPGIRPSYNEQFF,TGCGCCAGTCAACCGGGGATCCGACCCTCCTACAATGAGCAGTTCTTC
TRBJ1-1,TRBV29-1,.,.,CSVEDGAWRNTEAFF,TGCAGCGTTGAAGATGGGGCTTGGAGGAACACTGAAGCTTTCTTT
TRBJ2-3,TRBV25-1,.,TRBD2,CASSWGGTSTDTQYF,TGTGCCAGCAGTTGGGGGGGGACGAGCACAGATACGCAGTATTTT
TRBJ2-7,TRBV15,.,.,CATSRGWGLSSYEQYF,TGTGCCACCAGCAGAGGATGGGGACTGAGCTCCTACGAGCAGTACTTC
TRBJ1-1,TRBV6-5,.,.,CASSGRQKSEAFF,TGTGCCAGCAGTGGAAGACAAAAATCTGAAGCTTTCTTT
TRBJ2-3,TRBV7-2,once,TRBD2,CASRPGLAGDAQYF,TGTGCCAGCAGACCGGGACTAGCGGGAGATGCGCAGTATTTT
TRBJ2-7,TRBV2,.,.,CASSEGQSYEQYF,TGTGCCAGCAGTGAAGGGCAGTCCTACGAGCAGTACTTC
TRBJ1-5,TRBV10-3,.,.,CAISGGQGRNQPQHF,TGTGCCATCAGTGGAGGGCAGGGGAGAAATCAGCCCCAGCATTTT
TRBJ1-5,TRBV2,.,.,CASSERVRGNQPQHF,TGTGCCAGCAGTGAAAGAGTACGGGGCAATCAGCCCCAGCATTTT
TRBJ1-3,TRBV30,.,.,CAWSVGASGNTIYF,TGTGCCTGGAGTGTGGGGGCCTCTGGAAACACCATATATTTT
TRBJ2-1,TRBV5-4,once,TRBD2,CASSLGLAGGWEQFF,TGTGCCAGCAGCCTGGGACTAGCGGGAGGTTGGGAGCAGTTCTTC
TRBJ1-2,TRBV4-1,once,.,CASSQDVGVGYGYTF,TGCGCCAGCAGCCAAGACGTAGGGGTCGGGTATGGCTACACCTTC
TRBJ1-2,TRBV6-1,once,.,CASSEAWGRQNSYGYTF,TGTGCCAGCAGTGAAGCGTGGGGCAGACAAAATTCTTATGGCTACACCTTC
TRBJ2-5,TRBV6-1,.,.,CASSVLETQYF,TGTGCCAGCAGTGTCTTGGAGACCCAGTACTTC
TRBJ2-4,TRBV10-3,.,.,CAISTNRVAKNIQYF,TGTGCCATCAGTACCAACAGGGTAGCCAAAAACATTCAGTACTTC
TRBJ2-5,TRBV6-9,.,TRBD2,CASTRLAGDILPEKETQYF,TGTGCCAGCACCCGACTAGCGGGAGACATCCTTCCAGAAAAAGAGACCCAGTACTTC
TRBJ1-1,TRBV2,.,.,CASTLTLQTGAFF,TGTGCCAGCACCCTGACGCTTCAAACGGGAGCTTTCTTT
TRBJ2-3,TRBV29-1,.,TRBD2,CSGQRGGADTQYF,TGCAGCGGACAGCGGGGGGGCGCAGATACGCAGTATTTT
TRBJ1-2,TRBV27,.,.,CASSFHPGEANYGYTF,TGTGCCAGCAGTTTTCACCCCGGGGAAGCTAACTATGGCTACACCTTC
TRBJ1-4,TRBV21-1,.,.,CASSTATNEKLFF,TGTGCCAGCAGCACCGCAACTAATGAAAAACTGTTTTTT
TRBJ2-3,TRBV4-3,once,.,CASSRGGTATDTQYF,TGCGCCAGCAGCCGAGGCGGGACGGCCACAGATACGCAGTATTTT
TRBJ1-1,TRBV4-1,.,.,CASSQVEMNTEAFF,TGCGCCAGCAGCCAGGTGGAGATGAACACTGAAGCTTTCTTT
TRBJ1-1,TRBV6-5,few,TRBD1,CASSLDRGTEAFF,TGTGCCAGCAGTTTGGACAGGGGCACTGAAGCTTTCTTT
TRBJ2-1,TRBV27,.,.,CASSVRTDNEQFF,TGTGCCAGCAGTGTAAGGACAGACAATGAGCAGTTCTTC
TRBJ1-1,TRBV6-5,once,TRBD1,CASSATGGMNTEAFF,TGTGCCAGCAGTGCCACAGGGGGCATGAACACTGAAGCTTTCTTT
TRBJ2-7,TRBV7-8,.,.,CASSFGQGFYEQYF,TGTGCCAGCAGCTTCGGGCAGGGATTCTACGAGCAGTACTTC
TRBJ2-5,TRBV9,.,TRBD2,CASSPRGLAGQETQYF,TGTGCCAGCAGCCCCCGGGGACTAGCCGGGCAAGAGACCCAGTACTTC
TRBJ1-5,TRBV28,.,.,CASRLQGGGNQPQHF,TGTGCCAGCAGACTACAGGGTGGTGGGAATCAGCCCCAGCATTTT
TRBJ1-1,TRBV27,.,TRBD1,CASSSPGGMNTEAFF,TGTGCCAGCAGTTCGCCAGGGGGAATGAACACTGAAGCTTTCTTT
TRBJ2-7,TRBV10-3,.,.,CATGTSDYEQYF,TGTGCCACGGGGACATCTGACTACGAGCAGTACTTC
TRBJ1-1,TRBV7-2,few,TRBD1,CASSSQGGDTEAFF,TGTGCCAGCAGCTCACAGGGGGGGGACACTGAAGCTTTCTTT
TRBJ1-6,TRBV28,.,TRBD1,CASMGNGQGNSPLHF,TGTGCCAGCATGGGGAACGGACAGGGCAATTCACCCCTCCACTTT
TRBJ1-1,TRBV28,.,.,CASSLSLYTEAFF,TGTGCCAGCAGTCTATCCCTTTACACTGAAGCTTTCTTT
TRBJ2-5,TRBV5-1,few,.,CASSLFGSGETQYF,TGCGCCAGCAGCTTGTTTGGTTCGGGAGAGACCCAGTACTTC
TRBJ2-5,TRBV5-1,.,.,CASSLASSAVQETQYF,TGCGCCAGCAGCTTGGCAAGTAGCGCGGTACAAGAGACCCAGTACTTC
TRBJ1-2,TRBV5-4,.,.,CASSFTGTEGYTF,TGTGCCAGCAGCTTTACAGGGACGGAAGGCTACACCTTC
TRBJ1-1,TRBV19,once,.,CASSIGGSVTEAFF,TGTGCCAGTAGTATTGGAGGGTCAGTCACTGAAGCTTTCTTT
TRBJ1-2,TRBV30,once,.,CAWSGQGLTYGYTF,TGTGCCTGGAGTGGCCAGGGGCTTACCTATGGCTACACCTTC
TRBJ1-2,TRBV25-1,.,TRBD1,CASSESGDYRGLGYTF,TGTGCCAGCAGTGAATCGGGTGACTACAGGGGTCTTGGCTACACCTTC
TRBJ1-3,TRBV28,.,TRBD1,CASLDRGGNTIYF,TGTGCCAGTCTCGACAGGGGTGGAAACACCATATATTTT